The T cell receptor (beta chain) described here comes from a study of T-cell reconstitution after alpha-beta-depleted transplantation in children. Study results and caveats: At around two months after transplant, the alpha-beta T cells were reportedly derived from several hundred expanded clones that came from non-depleted graft cells. Surviving recipient T cells and thymic progenitors accounted for the high day-60 TCRbeta diversity observed in some patients. Diversity and T-cell counts at one year after transplant derived mostly from new T cells.

The library targeted TCRbeta and was prepared with unique molecular identifiers. Each CDR3 protein is one row after TCRdb ran MiXCR on the PCR reads. The data contain about 980,000 distinct CDR3 sequences, roughly 29% of them singletons. This clonotype appeared a few times. Its antigen is currently unknown. Germline V CDR1 and CDR2: SGHRS, YFSETQ. V was trimmed by 4 bases and J by 4 bases, leaving 12 bases between them. The CDR3 totals 14 residues. The sample was PBMCs, mostly from graft donor cells, taken 360 days after TCRalphabeta/CD19-depleted stem cell transplant. This rearrangement joins TRBV5-1 to TRBJ2-1; D unresolved. This sequence originates from a boy younger than two who had a stem cell transplant for SCID, so the T cells may come from the graft donor. In DNA form, the CDR3 reads TGCGCCAGCAGCGGAACGGGTCCTTACAATGAGCAGTTCTTC. The encoded protein is CASSGTGPYNEQFF.